Sequencing of this TCR beta chain was carried out in a study of CD8 T cells in Susac syndrome. RNA amounts of about 0.5 to 1 ug underwent reverse transcription with random hexamers. The TCR beta CDR3 was amplified by immunoSEQ multiplex PCR across 54 Vbeta, 13 Jbeta. TCRdb processed the immunoSEQ multiplex PCR reads anew with MiXCR; each CDR3 protein has one entry. The data show about 180,000 distinct CDR3 sequences, approximately 96% seen once. From blood CD8+ and CD4+ T cells, TCR beta sequences were generated. Multiple sclerosis controls were treatment-naive patients with stable or active relapsing-remitting disease. Trimming took 8 bases from V and 4 from J, leaving 14 bases between them. CDR1 and CDR2 (germline): DFQATT, SNEGSKA (reference sequence). The CDR3 has 12 residues.

Source material: CD8+ T cells from PBMCs. The clonotype was recovered from a human donor with multiple sclerosis. The chain joins TRBV20-1 to TRBJ1-1; no firm D call. The CDR3 nucleotides read TGCAGTCCCCTCGGGTTCGGCACTGAAGCTTTCTTT. Amino acid sequence: CSPLGFGTEAFF.